The 8 T cell receptor beta chains reported below all come from one sample, sequenced in a study of shared clonotypes between healthy human individuals. Repertoires were generated with immunoSEQ multiplex PCR, while TCRdb's copy carries only in-frame clones and drops some. The data contain 2 million to 2.5 million clones, approximately 96% of them singletons. What was sequenced was naive CD4+ T cells sorted from blood. The sample's subset: CD45RA+ positively selected. The receptor set was obtained from a man between 18 and 35 years old in good health.

The V gene is TRBV5-1, the J gene TRBJ2-5; a possible D gene is TRBD1 (6 bases). This CDR3 spans 16 amino acids. V shed 4 bases and J shed 0 bases, with 16 bases lying between them. Germline V gene data show CDR1 as SGHRS and CDR2 as YFSETQ. CDR3 sequence reads: CASSMAMTGDQETQYF. The DNA of the CDR3 is TGCGCCAGCAGCATGGCCATGACAGGTGACCAAGAGACCCAGTACTTC.

The J gene is TRBJ2-2, the V gene TRBV30, with D maybe TRBD2 (5 bases). V was cut by 2 bases and J by 5 bases, with 15 bases left in between. CDR1 GTSNPN and CDR2 SVGIG come from the germline V gene (reference sequence). CDR3 length: 15 residues. The DNA of the CDR3 is TGTGCCTGGAGTCCTAGGACGGGAATGACCGGGGAGCTGTTTTTT. This codes for CAWSPRTGMTGELFF. Supplemented by reference TRBV30 and TRBJ2-2, the full variable domain reads SQTIHQWPATLVQPVGSPLSLECTVEGTSNPNLYWYRQAAGRGLQLLFYSVGIGQISSEVPQNLSASRPQDRQFILSSKKLLLSDSGFYLCAWSPRTGMTGELFFGEGSRLTVL.

The chain couples TRBV6-1 to TRBJ1-1; D not certain. Looked up from germline, CDR1 is MNHNS and CDR2 is SASEGT. The CDR3 covers 13 residues. Trimming left V 5 bases short and J 4 bases short, with 11 bases between. In DNA, the CDR3 is TGTGCCAGCAGTACCCGGAGTTCCACTGAAGCTTTCTTT. Encoded protein: CASSTRSSTEAFF.

The chain recombines TRBV30 with TRBJ1-5; TRBD1 matches at 9 bases. The germline V gene encodes CDR1 GTSNPN and CDR2 SVGIG (reference sequence). V was clipped by 0 bases and J by 6 bases; unmatched bases: 6. This CDR3 has 15 amino acids. Here the CDR3 DNA reads TGTGCCTGGAGTGTACAGGGGGCTCTCGGTCAGCCCCAGCATTTT. As protein: CAWSVQGALGQPQHF.

The chain carries TRBV18 and TRBJ2-7, with TRBD2 identical over 7 bases. This CDR3 comprises 14 residues. V lost 3 bases and J lost 4; bases outside the gene matches: 6. From germline, CDR1 is KGHSH and CDR2 LQKENI. In DNA, the CDR3 is TGTGCCAGCTCACCGAGCGGGGCCATATACGAGCAGTACTTC. It specifies CASSPSGAIYEQYF.

This clone came up a few times. In nucleotides, the CDR3 is TGTGCCAGCAGTTACACCGGGACAGCGAACACTGAAGCTTTCTTT. Its protein product is CASSYTGTANTEAFF. The gene calls are TRBV6-5 and TRBJ1-1; 7 bases align to TRBD1. The CDR3 runs 15 residues. Germline V CDR1 and CDR2: MNHEY, SVGAGI. Trimming took 2 bases from V and 1 from J; bases not matched to a gene: 4.

Only one count was recorded for this clone. The gene calls are TRBV29-1 and TRBJ1-4; D unresolved. The germline CDR1 and CDR2 sequences are SQVTM and ANQGSEA. This CDR3 region has 11 residues. V was cut by 7 bases and J by 5 bases, with 8 bases left in between. CDR3 loop: CSGRLNEKLFF. DNA for the CDR3: TGCAGCGGAAGACTGAATGAAAAACTGTTTTTT.

The chain recombines TRBV18 with TRBJ2-5, with 10 bases aligning to TRBD2. V lost 0 bases to trimming and J lost 4 bases; unmatched junction nucleotides: 2. Germline CDR1 KGHSH, CDR2 LQKENI. The CDR3 has 15 residues. CDR3 nucleotide sequence: TGTGCCAGCTCACCACCAGCGGGGGGGCCAGAGACCCAGTACTTC. As protein: CASSPPAGGPETQYF.